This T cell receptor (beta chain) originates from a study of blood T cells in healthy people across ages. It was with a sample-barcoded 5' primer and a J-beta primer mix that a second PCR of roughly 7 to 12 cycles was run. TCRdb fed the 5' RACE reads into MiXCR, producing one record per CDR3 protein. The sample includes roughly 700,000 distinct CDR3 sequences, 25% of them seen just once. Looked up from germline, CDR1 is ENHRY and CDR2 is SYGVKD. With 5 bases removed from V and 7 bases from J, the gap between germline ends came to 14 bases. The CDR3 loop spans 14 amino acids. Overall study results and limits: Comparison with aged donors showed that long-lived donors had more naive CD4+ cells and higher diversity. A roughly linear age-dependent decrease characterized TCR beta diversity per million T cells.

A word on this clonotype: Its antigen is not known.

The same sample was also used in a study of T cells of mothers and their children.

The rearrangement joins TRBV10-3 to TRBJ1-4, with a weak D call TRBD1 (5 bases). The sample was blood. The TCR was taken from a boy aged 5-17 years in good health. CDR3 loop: CAISPRGSSEKLFF. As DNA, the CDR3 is TGTGCCATCAGTCCGAGGGGATCCTCTGAAAAACTGTTTTTT.